This T cell receptor beta chain appears in the sequencing data of a study of Graves' ophthalmopathy and Graves' hyperthyroidism. Concerning this clonotype: One end of the junction does not line up with germline, which may come from a read error.

Amplification of TCR beta CDR3 regions used RNA transcripts. First-round RT-PCR with HTBI primers preceded a second-round multiplex PCR. TCRdb ran MiXCR on the multiplex PCR reads and lists one entry per CDR3 protein. The table lists 600,000 to 950,000 distinct CDR3 sequences, roughly 40% of them singletons. The CDR3 is made up of 16 amino acids. From germline, CDR1 is MGHDK and CDR2 SYGVNS. The sequence was obtained from an adult man with Graves' ophthalmopathy. Sequencing was carried out using peripheral blood. This chain links TRBV25-1 with TRBJ1-2; D unclear. The CDR3 region is CASSQASWGQNYGYTF. CDR3 nucleotides: TGCGCCAGCAGCCAAGCATCCTGGGGTCAGAACTATGGCTACACCTTC.